A single sample gave rise to the 2 T cell receptor beta chains below, sequenced in a study of shared clonotypes between healthy human individuals. Profiled with immunoSEQ multiplex PCR; TCRdb holds only in-frame clones, not every one. The table includes over a million clones, 95% to 97% detected once. Material: naive CD4+ T cells sorted from blood. Subset in this sample: CD45RA+ positively selected. The receptors were gathered from a man aged 25-40 years in good health.

The chain links TRBV7-9 to TRBJ2-5; 10 bases line up with TRBD2. This CDR3 is 17 amino acids long. V shed 1 base, J shed 4 bases, and the junction held 9 bases outside the gene matches. Germline CDR1 and CDR2: SEHNR and FQNEAQ (reference sequence). The CDR3 DNA sequence: TGTGCCAGCAGCTTAGGTGGGCTAGCGGGAGATCTAGAGACCCAGTACTTC. Its translation is CASSLGGLAGDLETQYF.

The chain uses TRBV7-2 and TRBJ2-7; weak D call: TRBD2 (6 bases). This CDR3 region has 16 residues. In germline, CDR1 is SGHTA, CDR2 FQGNSA. The V and J ends lost 5 bases and 3 bases respectively, with 20 bases between them. The CDR3 sequence is CASSPFGGVDYYEQYF. In DNA, the CDR3 is TGTGCCAGCAGCCCTTTCGGGGGAGTGGATTACTACGAGCAGTACTTC. The variable domain in full, with the rest retrieved from reference TRBV7-2 and TRBJ2-7, is GAGVSQSPSNKVTEKGKDVELRCDPISGHTALYWYRQSLGQGLEFLIYFQGNSAPDKSGLPSDRFSAERTGGSVSTLTIQRTQQEDSAVYLCASSPFGGVDYYEQYFGPGTRLTVT.